One and the same sample provided the 18 T cell receptor beta chains below, sequenced in a study of breast tumors, draining lymph nodes, adjacent tissues. Axillary draining lymph nodes of breast cancer patients supplied the node samples. TCRdb reprocessed the multiplex PCR reads via MiXCR and lists one record per CDR3 protein. The sample records roughly 130,000 distinct CDR3 sequences, approximately 29% being singletons. Sequenced: axillary lymph node tissue. The receptors stem from a female donor with breast cancer. Some clones in this sample may be carry-over from other donors' samples.

This clonotype was detected ten times or more. The J gene is TRBJ2-7, the V gene TRBV10-3; D is undetermined. V was pared by 9 bases and J by 4 bases, with 10 bases between. CDR1 and CDR2 from the germline V gene are ENHRY and SYGVKD. The CDR3 is made up of 11 amino acids. The CDR3 nucleotides read TGTGCCATTGCATCAGGTTACGAGCAGTACGTC. This encodes CAIASGYEQYV.

The chain is built from TRBV7-8 and TRBJ1-6; 7 nucleotides align to TRBD1. The germline V gene encodes CDR1 SGHVS and CDR2 FQNEAQ. The CDR3 runs 14 residues. The V and J ends lost 4 bases and 7 bases, in that order; junction bases with no gene match: 4. CDR3 region: CASSWMTGNSPLHF. The DNA for the CDR3 is TGTGCCAGCAGCTGGATGACAGGGAATTCACCCCTCCACTTT.

This clonotype was counted ten times or more. This sequence joins TRBV6-5 and TRBJ1-2; D is possibly TRBD1 (5 bases). Germline-derived CDR1 and CDR2 are MNHEY and SVGAGI. Trimming cost V 6 bases and J 0 bases, with 20 bases left between them. The CDR3 totals 17 residues. The CDR3 nucleotides read TGTGCCAGCAGGACAACGAAGACAGATTTATCTAACTATGGCTACACCTTC. Protein sequence: CASRTTKTDLSNYGYTF.

This clonotype was seen repeatedly, ten times or more. V usage is TRBV12-1 and J usage is TRBJ1-5; the tabulated D call, TRBD1, remains unverified against the DNA. TRBV12-1 is deemed a pseudogene. CDR3 size: 14 residues. Here the CDR3 DNA reads TGTGCCAGCAACCAAATGGGGGGCAATCAGCCCCAGCATTTT. Its translation: CASNQMGGNQPQHF.

V gene TRBV6-2 or TRBV6-3 combines with J gene TRBJ2-2; 11 positions match TRBD1. The V segment lost 6 bases and the J segment 4 bases; nucleotides outside the gene matches: 4. CDR3 size: 15 residues. CDR1 MNHEY and CDR2 SVGEGT come from the germline V gene. CDR3 sequence reads: CASSPGQGGTGELFF. CDR3 coding DNA: TGTGCCAGCAGCCCGGGACAGGGGGGCACCGGGGAGCTGTTTTTT.

As regards this clonotype: This likely comes from a read error, as the CDR3 has no conserved phenylalanine or tryptophan at its end. This rearrangement joins TRBV30 to TRBJ1-1; weak D call: TRBD1 (5 bases). Germline lookup yields CDR1 GTSNPN and CDR2 SVGIG (reference sequence). The CDR3 is 13 residues long. The CDR3 region is CALRAGSITEAFL. The CDR3 DNA follows: TGTGCTTTGAGGGCAGGGAGCATCACTGAAGCTTTCCTT.

This clonotype was counted at least ten times. The chain is built from TRBV2 and TRBJ1-1; D not certain. Germline CDR1 SNHLY, CDR2 FYNNEI. CDR3 length equals 14 residues. V lost 6 bases to trimming and J lost 5 bases, with 16 bases between them. In DNA form, the CDR3 reads TGTGCCAGCAGCGTTAGAGCGTCTCTGACTGAAGCTTTCTTT. Protein product: CASSVRASLTEAFF.

This clonotype came up many times. The chain uses TRBV13 and TRBJ1-2, with D possibly matching TRBD1 (5 bases). V shed 0 bases and J shed 2 bases, with 10 bases lying between them. Per germline, CDR1 PRHDT and CDR2 FYEKMQ (reference sequence). The CDR3 is 15 amino acids. The CDR3 loop is CASSLGGPGNYGYTF. The CDR3 nucleotides are TGTGCCAGCAGCTTAGGTGGGCCAGGGAACTATGGCTACACCTTC. Based on the CDR3 plus reference TRBV13 and TRBJ1-2, the full variable domain is AAGVIQSPRHLIKEKRETATLKCYPIPRHDTVYWYQQGPGQDPQFLISFYEKMQSDKGSIPDRFSAQQFSDYHSELNMSSLELGDSALYFCASSLGGPGNYGYTFGSGTRLTVV.

The table lists this clonotype with a few counts. A clone one base away is much larger, so this may be a read error. The CDR3 does not close with the conserved phenylalanine or tryptophan, likely indicating a read error. This sequence joins TRBV9 and TRBJ2-3; the D is unclear. This CDR3 contains 13 residues. Germline V gives CDR1 SGDLS, CDR2 YYNGEE. Trimming took off 3 bases at V and 6 bases at J, with 11 bases between the two ends. The CDR3 loop reads CASSAMEWDTQYS. CDR3 sequence (DNA): TGTGCCAGCAGCGCAATGGAGTGGGATACGCAGTATTCT.

Ten or more counts support this clonotype. The chain uses TRBV7-2 and TRBJ1-4; D is unclear. The germline V gene encodes CDR1 SGHTA and CDR2 FQGNSA. V lost 2 bases and J lost 3, with 13 bases in between. CDR3 length equals 16 residues. The CDR3: CASSLHPVGSNEKLFF. DNA of the CDR3: TGTGCCAGCAGCTTACATCCAGTAGGCTCTAATGAAAAACTGTTTTTT. Variable domain in full (rest from reference TRBV7-2 and TRBJ1-4): GAGVSQSPSNKVTEKGKDVELRCDPISGHTALYWYRQSLGQGLEFLIYFQGNSAPDKSGLPSDRFSAERTGGSVSTLTIQRTQQEDSAVYLCASSLHPVGSNEKLFFGSGTQLSVL.

In its sample, this clonotype was seen many times. V gene TRBV7-9 combines with J gene TRBJ2-1; TRBD2 is a possible D gene (6 bases). Germline-derived CDR1 and CDR2 are SEHNR and FQNEAQ (reference sequence). The CDR3 covers 16 residues. The ends were cut back, 0 bases at V and 2 bases at J, with 11 bases in the middle. The CDR3 DNA reads TGTGCCAGCAGCTTAGCTTCCGCGGGGACCTACAATGAGCAGTTCTTC. This encodes CASSLASAGTYNEQFF.

This clonotype was observed many times. The chain combines TRBV7-6 with TRBJ2-5; possible D gene TRBD2, 6 bases. CDR1 and CDR2 from the germline V gene are SGHVS and FNYEAQ. There are 17 residues in the CDR3. V lost 5 bases and J 9 bases, leaving 28 bases between the germline ends. CDR3 nucleotides: TGTGCCAGCAGCGAGATGTTGGTGGTAGGGGCGGGGAAGCCCCAGTACTTC. It codes for CASSEMLVVGAGKPQYF.

This sequence joins TRBV7-2 and TRBJ2-7; D ambiguous. Germline V CDR1 and CDR2: SGHTA, FQGNSA. CDR3 size: 15 residues. The CDR3 spells CASSLDAPSYNEQHV. DNA of the CDR3: TGTGCCAGCAGCTTAGACGCCCCGTCCTACAATGAGCAGCACGTC.

This clonotype showed up just a few times. CDR3 residues: CASSHNPGRDMNTEAFF. The CDR3 nucleotides read TGCGCCAGCAGCCATAACCCCGGACGAGACATGAACACTGAAGCTTTCTTT. V gene TRBV4-1 combines with J gene TRBJ1-1; D unclear. CDR3 length: 17 amino acids. The V gene's germline CDR1 is MGHRA and CDR2 YSYEKL. With 3 bases removed from V and 0 bases from J, the gap between germline ends came to 17 bases.

This clonotype was counted ten times or more. The rearrangement joins TRBV6-6 to TRBJ2-3; D not resolved. Germline CDR1 MNHNY, CDR2 SVGAGI (reference sequence). Trimming took 5 bases from V and 2 from J, leaving 11 bases between them. The CDR3 runs to 14 residues. The CDR3 DNA is TGTGCCAGCAGTCACCTAGAATCCACAGATACGCAGTATTTT. It codes for CASSHLESTDTQYF.

As concerns this clonotype: A much larger clonotype is one base distant, so this may be a read error. V and J are TRBV30 and TRBJ2-1, with 11 bases that match TRBD2. The CDR3 covers 15 residues. Trimming cost V 3 bases and J 5 bases; bases outside gene matches: 6. Germline V CDR1 and CDR2: GTSNPN, SVGIG (reference sequence). The CDR3 region is CAWRLAGGPHNEQFF. The CDR3 coding sequence is TGTGCCTGGAGGCTAGCGGGGGGACCCCACAATGAGCAGTTCTTC.

This clonotype was seen ten or more times. CDR3 DNA sequence: TGCAGTGCTAGAGAACCCGGGACAGGGGTCGATGTCACAGATACGCAGTATTTT. Its protein is CSAREPGTGVDVTDTQYF. This chain links TRBV20-1 with TRBJ2-3; 10 positions agree with TRBD1. The V segment lost 0 bases and the J segment 2 bases; nucleotides outside the gene matches: 11. The CDR3 consists of 18 residues. The germline V gene encodes CDR1 DFQATT and CDR2 SNEGSKA (reference sequence).

This clonotype was picked up many times. The J gene is TRBJ2-5, the V gene TRBV20-1; 7 bases line up with TRBD1. With 3 bases clipped from V and 2 bases from J, the junction kept 18 bases outside the gene matches. Germline CDR1 and CDR2: DFQATT and SNEGSKA (reference sequence). This CDR3 is 18 amino acids long. The CDR3 protein is CSASRTRRTGTVQETQYF. The CDR3 DNA is TGCAGTGCTAGCCGCACCCGTCGGACAGGAACCGTTCAAGAGACCCAGTACTTC.